This T cell receptor beta chain was identified during a study of lymphopenia after photon versus proton radiotherapy. Study-wide findings and caveats: Better survival with proton therapy was suggested as possible, not demonstrated. Oligoclonal CD8+ Temra expansion after nadir drove photon patients' diversity drop.

The CDR3 covers 15 residues. Losses at the gene ends were 2 bases for V and 7 bases for J; bases not matched to a gene: 3. CDR1 is SEHNR and CDR2 is FQNEAQ in the germline V gene (reference sequence). Turning to this clone: Its antigen is still unknown.

The data were produced by immunoSEQ multiplex PCR, yet TCRdb's version contains in-frame clones alone and is incomplete. The profile shows roughly 67,000 clones, under 95% of them singletons. The chain carries TRBV7-9 and TRBJ2-1; 12 nucleotides align to TRBD2. This specimen consisted of peripheral blood, obtained from a patient treated with photon-based radiotherapy. The sequence was collected from a woman aged 70-85 years with pancreatic cancer. CDR3 in DNA: TGTGCCAGCAGCTTATCTAGCGGGAGGGTTAATGAGCAGTTCTTC. As protein: CASSLSSGRVNEQFF.